These T cell receptor beta chains were read from a single sample in a study of T cells in localized non-small cell lung cancer. Assay: immunoSEQ multiplex PCR; the TCRdb copy retains only in-frame clones and omits some. The table lists 25,000 to 35,000 clones, around 93% of them singletons, with approximately 6% in the top ten. The sample here was PBMCs, taken before any cancer treatment. The receptors stem from a man between 40 and 75 years old with stage II lung adenocarcinoma. CDR3s include the opening cysteine and the closing phenylalanine or tryptophan. The D gene is left open where the match is weak. Clone size is given for some rows only: seen once, a few or many times, or a class if the clone is expanded.

v_call: TRBV5-1
d_call: -
j_call: TRBJ2-6
clone_size: -
cdr3_nt: TGCGCCAGCAGCTTTCGACGTAGCTCTGGGGCCAACGTCCTGACTTTC
cdr3_aa: CASSFRRSSGANVLTF

v_call: TRBV28
d_call: TRBD2
j_call: TRBJ2-7
clone_size: -
cdr3_nt: TGTGCCAGCATTCCAGCGGGAGGGCCATTTAATTACGAGCAGTACTTC
cdr3_aa: CASIPAGGPFNYEQYF

v_call: TRBV14
d_call: -
j_call: TRBJ1-1
clone_size: once
cdr3_nt: TGTGCCAGCAGTGCCACAGGGAGGGCTTTCTTT
cdr3_aa: CASSATGRAFF

v_call: TRBV12-5
d_call: TRBD1
j_call: TRBJ1-4
clone_size: -
cdr3_nt: TGTGCTAGTGGGAGACAGGGGCGGGAGGAAAAACTGTTTTTT
cdr3_aa: CASGRQGREEKLFF

v_call: TRBV5-4
d_call: -
j_call: TRBJ1-4
clone_size: -
cdr3_nt: TGTGCCAGCAGCTCCCTCCATGGGGGGACTAATGAAAAACTGTTTTTT
cdr3_aa: CASSSLHGGTNEKLFF

v_call: TRBV5-5
d_call: -
j_call: TRBJ1-1
clone_size: -
cdr3_nt: TGTGCCAGCAGCCGGGGGGACGTGTCGAACACTGAAGCTTTCTTT
cdr3_aa: CASSRGDVSNTEAFF

v_call: TRBV5-1
d_call: -
j_call: TRBJ2-1
clone_size: -
cdr3_nt: TGCGCCAGCAGTTCCAAAGGGGGGGACATGTGGAATGAGCAGTTCTTC
cdr3_aa: CASSSKGGDMWNEQFF

v_call: TRBV7-9
d_call: TRBD1
j_call: TRBJ1-1
clone_size: -
cdr3_nt: TGTGCCAGCAGCCCACAGGGGGCGGAGAACACTGAAGCTTTCTTT
cdr3_aa: CASSPQGAENTEAFF

v_call: TRBV6-1
d_call: -
j_call: TRBJ1-3
clone_size: -
cdr3_nt: TGTGCCAGCGGACAGAGCTCTGGAAACACCATATATTTT
cdr3_aa: CASGQSSGNTIYF

v_call: TRBV6-1
d_call: -
j_call: TRBJ1-1
clone_size: -
cdr3_nt: TGTGCCAGCAGTGTGACAGCGAACACTGAAGCTTTCTTT
cdr3_aa: CASSVTANTEAFF

v_call: TRBV5-6
d_call: -
j_call: TRBJ1-4
clone_size: -
cdr3_nt: TGTGCCAGCAGCGCCATCCCAGGGGTCCCTAATGAAAAACTGTTTTTT
cdr3_aa: CASSAIPGVPNEKLFF

v_call: TRBV28
d_call: -
j_call: TRBJ1-2
clone_size: -
cdr3_nt: TGTGCCAGCAGTCGAAGAGAGCCAAGACTCTACACCTTC
cdr3_aa: CASSRREPRLYTF

v_call: TRBV11-2
d_call: -
j_call: TRBJ1-1
clone_size: -
cdr3_nt: TGTGCCAGCAGCTTTGAGGGGAAGAACACTGAAGCTTTCTTT
cdr3_aa: CASSFEGKNTEAFF

v_call: TRBV30
d_call: -
j_call: TRBJ1-1
clone_size: -
cdr3_nt: TGTGCCTGGAGTGTAATTCAGGGAGGAGGGAAGATTGAAGCTTTCTTT
cdr3_aa: CAWSVIQGGGKIEAFF

v_call: TRBV28
d_call: -
j_call: TRBJ1-3
clone_size: -
cdr3_nt: TGTGCCAGCAGTCCGCTGCGGGAGAACACCATATATTTT
cdr3_aa: CASSPLRENTIYF

v_call: TRBV6-6
d_call: TRBD1
j_call: TRBJ1-2
clone_size: -
cdr3_nt: TGTGCCAGCAGGACAGGGGACGACTATGGCTACACCTTC
cdr3_aa: CASRTGDDYGYTF

v_call: TRBV27
d_call: TRBD2
j_call: TRBJ2-3
clone_size: -
cdr3_nt: TGTGCCAGCAGCTTCAGCGGGAGTACAGATACGCAGTATTTT
cdr3_aa: CASSFSGSTDTQYF

v_call: TRBV18
d_call: -
j_call: TRBJ2-6
clone_size: -
cdr3_nt: TGTGCCAGCTCCCTTTCTCAACGTGGGGCCAACGTCCTGACTTTC
cdr3_aa: CASSLSQRGANVLTF

v_call: TRBV5-4
d_call: TRBD2
j_call: TRBJ2-1
clone_size: -
cdr3_nt: TGTGCCAGCAGCTGGGGGACTAGCGGCCACAATGAGCAGTTCTTC
cdr3_aa: CASSWGTSGHNEQFF

v_call: TRBV19
d_call: TRBD2
j_call: TRBJ2-1
clone_size: -
cdr3_nt: TGTGCCAGTAGTTACACTAGCGGGACCTTGGATGAGCAGTTCTTC
cdr3_aa: CASSYTSGTLDEQFF

v_call: TRBV9
d_call: -
j_call: TRBJ2-3
clone_size: -
cdr3_nt: TGTGCCAGCAGCGATACGGGGAACACAGATACGCAGTATTTT
cdr3_aa: CASSDTGNTDTQYF

v_call: TRBV2
d_call: TRBD2
j_call: TRBJ2-1
clone_size: -
cdr3_nt: TGTGCCAGCAGAGCCAGGACTAGCGGGGCATACAATAAGCAGTTCTTC
cdr3_aa: CASRARTSGAYNKQFF

v_call: TRBV6-1
d_call: -
j_call: TRBJ2-5
clone_size: -
cdr3_nt: TGTGCCAGCAGTGAATGGACGATGAGGACACCTGGGGGAGAGACCCAGTACTTC
cdr3_aa: CASSEWTMRTPGGETQYF

v_call: TRBV7-2
d_call: TRBD1
j_call: TRBJ2-4
clone_size: -
cdr3_nt: TGTGCCAGCAGCCCTCCGGGACAGGGGTACATTCAGTACTTC
cdr3_aa: CASSPPGQGYIQYF

v_call: TRBV5-4
d_call: TRBD2
j_call: TRBJ2-1
clone_size: once
cdr3_nt: TGTGCCAGCAGCTGGACTAGCGAGAAGGGTGAGCAGTTCTTC
cdr3_aa: CASSWTSEKGEQFF